Each of the 20 T cell receptor beta chains below was sequenced from the same sample in a study of CD8 T cells in Susac syndrome. After extraction with the RNeasy kit, about 0.45 to 1 ug of the RNA was reverse transcribed using random hexamers. TCRdb recomputed calls from the immunoSEQ multiplex PCR reads with MiXCR, one row per CDR3 protein. The sample yields some 110,000 distinct CDR3 sequences, 85% to 95% seen once. The sample was CD4+ T cells from PBMCs. These receptors all come from a human donor with multiple sclerosis.

This chain joins TRBV28 and TRBJ2-4, with no clear D. CDR3 size: 16 residues. Per germline, CDR1 MDHEN and CDR2 SYDVKM. Trimming cost V 3 bases and J 0 bases, with 12 bases left between them. CDR3 nucleotides: TGTGCCAGCAGTTTGGCAAACCTCCTAGCCAAAAACATTCAGTACTTC. It codes for CASSLANLLAKNIQYF.

The gene calls are TRBV18 and TRBJ1-2, with 8 bases lining up with TRBD1. V lost 5 bases, J lost 0 bases, and 5 bases stayed unmatched. This CDR3 is 15 amino acids long. CDR1 and CDR2 (germline): KGHSH, LQKENI. The CDR3 region has the DNA TGTGCCAGCTCAAACATGGACAGGGCTAACTATGGCTACACCTTC. Protein: CASSNMDRANYGYTF.

The chain couples TRBV2 to TRBJ1-4; no reliable D call. Per germline, CDR1 SNHLY and CDR2 FYNNEI. This CDR3 has 10 residues. V shed 6 bases and J shed 7 bases, with 3 bases lying between them. The CDR3, as DNA: TGTGCCAGCAGGGTTGAAAAACTGTTTTTT. This sequence encodes CASRVEKLFF.

The chain couples TRBV12-3 or TRBV12-4 to TRBJ1-5; weak D call: TRBD1 (5 bases). Trimming left V 8 bases short and J 7 bases short, with 15 bases between. The CDR3 spans 13 residues. CDR3 bases: TGTGCCAGCCAAGCGGGCAGGGAACAGCCCCAGCATTTT. Encoded protein: CASQAGREQPQHF.

The chain is built from TRBV19 and TRBJ2-1; 13 bases map to TRBD2. The CDR3 spans 16 residues. CDR1 and CDR2 (germline): LNHDA, SQIVND (reference sequence). V shed 5 bases and J 4 bases; nucleotides not matched to a gene: 5. CDR3 in DNA: TGTGCCAGTAGTCTACTAGCGGGGGGGCGATACAATGAGCAGTTCTTC. Encoded protein: CASSLLAGGRYNEQFF.

V is TRBV27 and J is TRBJ1-5, with D tentatively TRBD1 (6 bases). V lost 5 bases, J lost 2 bases, and 13 bases lay in between. CDR1 MNHEY and CDR2 SMNVEV come from the germline V gene (reference sequence). The CDR3 spans 15 residues. CDR3 coding DNA: TGTGCCAGCAGTCCCAAGGGGGGGGGCAATCAGCCCCAGCATTTT. It yields the protein CASSPKGGGNQPQHF.

V usage is TRBV12-5 and J usage is TRBJ2-3; unclear D gene. This CDR3 region has 12 residues. CDR1 and CDR2 (germline): LGHNT, FRNRAP. Trimming shortened V by 6 bases and J by 3 bases, and 7 bases separated the two germline ends. The DNA for the CDR3 is TGTGCTAGTGGACCCAGAACAGATACGCAGTATTTT. It codes for CASGPRTDTQYF. Full variable domain (remainder filled in from reference TRBV12-5 and TRBJ2-3): DARVTQTPRHKVTEMGQEVTMRCQPILGHNTVFWYRQTMMQGLELLAYFRNRAPLDDSGMPKDRFSAEMPDATLATLKIQPSEPRDSAVYFCASGPRTDTQYFGPGTRLTVL.

The rearrangement uses TRBV2 and TRBJ2-1; 7 bases are shared with TRBD1. Germline V lookup: CDR1 SNHLY, CDR2 FYNNEI. The CDR3 totals 15 residues. V gave up 6 bases and J gave up 5 bases; unmatched junction bases: 10. The CDR3 nucleotides read TGTGCCAGCAGCCGACAGGGAGTTGCGCACAATGAGCAGTTCTTC. It codes for CASSRQGVAHNEQFF.

The rearrangement links TRBV2 to TRBJ2-2; 7 bases map to TRBD1. J gave up 7 bases and V 8 bases, and 7 bases lay outside the gene matches. Germline V gene lookup returns CDR1 SNHLY and CDR2 FYNNEI. This CDR3 is 13 amino acids long. Here the CDR3 reads CASEQGRGGELFF. CDR3 DNA sequence: TGTGCCAGCGAACAGGGGAGAGGCGGGGAGCTGTTTTTT.

This rearrangement joins TRBV20-1 to TRBJ1-6, with 7 bases that match TRBD1. The germline CDR1 and CDR2 sequences are DFQATT and SNEGSKA (reference sequence). This CDR3 spans 15 amino acids. Trimming cost V 0 bases and J 6 bases; bases outside gene matches: 5. DNA of the CDR3: TGCAGTGCTAGAGAGCCGGGACAGCGTAATTCACCCCTCCACTTT. Translation: CSAREPGQRNSPLHF.

The chain employs TRBV28 and TRBJ2-6; D ambiguous. Trimming cost V 7 bases and J 4 bases, with 14 bases left between them. CDR1 is MDHEN, CDR2 SYDVKM, per germline. This CDR3 spans 15 amino acids. For the CDR3, the DNA is TGTGCCAGCACGGCCCGAGGATCCGGGGCCAACGTCCTGACTTTC. This gives the protein CASTARGSGANVLTF.

Only one count was recorded for this clonotype. The chain is built from TRBV3-1 and TRBJ2-5; no definite D call. Trimming took off 2 bases at V and 5 bases at J, with 9 bases between the two ends. From germline, CDR1 is LGHDT and CDR2 YNNKEL (reference sequence). This CDR3 region has 13 residues. The CDR3 nucleotides are TGTGCCAGCAGCCAACCGGGTGGGGAGACCCAGTACTTC. Its protein product is CASSQPGGETQYF.

CDR3 sequence reads: CASSSIGVYDTPKETQYF. CDR3 DNA: TGTGCCAGCAGTTCAATTGGAGTTTATGACACCCCAAAAGAGACCCAGTACTTC. The V and J genes are TRBV27 and TRBJ2-5; D gene uncertain. The germline gives CDR1 MNHEY, CDR2 SMNVEV (reference sequence). CDR3 size: 18 residues. V lost 4 bases and J lost 3, with 24 bases in between.

The chain is built from TRBV9 and TRBJ2-5; D is perhaps TRBD2 (5 bases). Germline V gene data show CDR1 as SGDLS and CDR2 as YYNGEE. Trimming stripped 0 bases from V and 2 bases from J, with 11 bases between. The CDR3 extends over 15 amino acids. The CDR3 here is CASSVDSRTQETQYF. CDR3 nucleotides: TGTGCCAGCAGCGTAGACTCCAGGACTCAAGAGACCCAGTACTTC.

V gene TRBV5-1 combines with J gene TRBJ2-1; D is possibly TRBD1 or TRBD2 (5 bases each). Trimming left V 3 bases short and J 4 bases short, with 17 bases between. The germline CDR1 and CDR2 sequences are SGHRS and YFSETQ. The CDR3 consists of 16 residues. The CDR3 sequence is CASSYSDRDAYNEQFF. The CDR3 nucleotides are TGCGCCAGCAGCTACTCCGACCGGGACGCGTACAATGAGCAGTTCTTC.

The chain links TRBV12-5 to TRBJ1-3; D gene unclear. Germline CDR1 is LGHNT and CDR2 is FRNRAP. The V and J ends lost 4 bases and 2 bases respectively, with 9 bases between them. This CDR3 spans 14 amino acids. The CDR3 nucleotides are TGTGCTAGTGGTTCTCAGAGGACTGGAAACACCATATATTTT. Amino acid sequence: CASGSQRTGNTIYF. The variable domain in full, with the rest retrieved from reference TRBV12-5 and TRBJ1-3, is DARVTQTPRHKVTEMGQEVTMRCQPILGHNTVFWYRQTMMQGLELLAYFRNRAPLDDSGMPKDRFSAEMPDATLATLKIQPSEPRDSAVYFCASGSQRTGNTIYFGEGSWLTVV.

The rearrangement links TRBV29-1 to TRBJ1-2; TRBD1 aligns across 8 bases. There are 13 residues in the CDR3. Unmatched junction bases numbered 7, after V lost 8 bases and J lost 2 bases. Germline CDR1 and CDR2: SQVTM and ANQGSEA. Here the CDR3 reads CSTRQGSNYGYTF. The CDR3 nucleotides are TGCAGCACCCGACAGGGGAGCAACTATGGCTACACCTTC.

As for this clonotype: An end of the junction differs from the germline gene, which may be a read error. V and J are TRBV29-1 and TRBJ2-5; D may be TRBD1 (7 bases). CDR1 is SQVTM, CDR2 ANQGSEA, per germline. The CDR3 is 12 amino acids. This chain's CDR3 is CSARDSKEAQYF. DNA of the CDR3: TGCAGCGCGCGGGACAGCAAAGAGGCCCAGTACTTC.

V gene TRBV7-9 combines with J gene TRBJ2-5, with D possibly called TRBD1 or TRBD2 (5 bases each). The CDR3 has 13 residues. From germline, CDR1 is SEHNR and CDR2 FQNEAQ (reference sequence). V was trimmed by 5 bases and J by 3 bases, leaving 10 bases between them. The CDR3 DNA sequence: TGTGCCAGCAGCCGGGACGGTAAAGAGACCCAGTACTTC. It specifies CASSRDGKETQYF.

The gene calls are TRBV4-2 and TRBJ2-3; the match to TRBD2 covers 14 bases. The CDR3 extends over 16 amino acids. V lost 3 bases to trimming and J lost 6 bases; unmatched junction nucleotides: 5. Germline CDR1 reads LGHNA; CDR2 reads YNFKEQ. CDR3 protein: CASSHFGTSGGDTQYF. DNA for the CDR3: TGTGCCAGCAGCCATTTCGGGACTAGCGGGGGCGATACGCAGTATTTT.